This T cell receptor beta chain was retrieved from a study of T cells in localized non-small cell lung cancer. TCRdb keeps only in-frame clones here, not all; method: immunoSEQ multiplex PCR. The data show roughly 90,000 clones, roughly 93% seen once. J gave up 4 bases and V 4 bases, and 7 bases lay outside the gene matches. Germline CDR1 reads SGHNT; CDR2 reads YYREEE (reference sequence). The CDR3 spans 15 residues. Source: PBMCs, taken before any cancer treatment. This TCR was sampled from a woman aged 35-75 years with stage II squamous cell lung carcinoma. This rearrangement joins TRBV5-4 to TRBJ1-4; TRBD1 matches at 7 bases. This CDR3 is CASSGRGLGNEKLFF. DNA of the CDR3: TGTGCCAGCAGCGGTAGGGGGCTGGGTAATGAAAAACTGTTTTTT.